Listed here are 5 T cell receptor beta chains from one sample, sequenced in a study of blood T cell repertoires in COVID-19. Some clones are missing from TCRdb's copy, which holds only in-frame ones; the method was immunoSEQ multiplex PCR. This sample has 100,000 or so clones, with 80% found just once. The sequenced sample was peripheral blood. These TCRs come from a human donor in a cohort sampled during active COVID-19.

This clone was seen a single time. This chain connects TRBV6-5 to TRBJ2-7; D uncertain. The CDR3 covers 13 residues. CDR1 and CDR2 (germline): MNHEY, SVGAGI. V was trimmed by 5 bases and J by 0 bases, leaving 8 bases between them. The CDR3, as DNA: TGTGCCAGCAGTAGGAGTGGCTCCTACGAGCAGTACTTC. Protein sequence: CASSRSGSYEQYF.

The chain combines TRBV5-6 with TRBJ2-7; 7 bases are shared with TRBD1. The V segment lost 1 base and the J segment 1 base; nucleotides outside the gene matches: 2. This CDR3 has 14 amino acids. Germline V gene data show CDR1 as SGHDT and CDR2 as YYEEEE. The CDR3: CASSLSGQSYEQYF. CDR3 nucleotides: TGTGCCAGCAGCTTGTCGGGACAGTCCTACGAGCAGTACTTC.

This clone was observed a few times. The chain joins TRBV28 to TRBJ1-2; TRBD1 matches at 10 bases. The CDR3 has 15 amino acids. Germline V gives CDR1 MDHEN, CDR2 SYDVKM. Trimming took 6 bases from V and 8 from J; bases not matched to a gene: 12. CDR3 protein: CASSSPGQGRRGYTF. CDR3 nucleotide sequence: TGTGCCAGCAGCTCGCCGGGACAGGGGAGGCGGGGCTACACCTTC.

V is TRBV28 and J is TRBJ2-7; D gene uncertain. The CDR3 covers 14 residues. CDR1 is MDHEN, CDR2 SYDVKM, per germline. Trimming left V 7 bases short and J 2 bases short, with 15 bases between. Here the CDR3 reads CASNLAAWPYEQYF. The CDR3 nucleotides read TGTGCCAGCAATCTCGCAGCGTGGCCCTACGAGCAGTACTTC.

The CDR3 DNA is TGTGCCAGCAGTTCATCTAGCGGGAGGGGCTACTACTCCTACGAGCAGTACTTC. This codes for CASSSSSGRGYYSYEQYF. The V gene is TRBV28, the J gene TRBJ2-7; 12 nucleotides match TRBD2. From germline, CDR1 is MDHEN and CDR2 SYDVKM. This CDR3 is built from 18 residues. With 4 bases clipped from V and 0 bases from J, the junction kept 10 bases outside the gene matches.